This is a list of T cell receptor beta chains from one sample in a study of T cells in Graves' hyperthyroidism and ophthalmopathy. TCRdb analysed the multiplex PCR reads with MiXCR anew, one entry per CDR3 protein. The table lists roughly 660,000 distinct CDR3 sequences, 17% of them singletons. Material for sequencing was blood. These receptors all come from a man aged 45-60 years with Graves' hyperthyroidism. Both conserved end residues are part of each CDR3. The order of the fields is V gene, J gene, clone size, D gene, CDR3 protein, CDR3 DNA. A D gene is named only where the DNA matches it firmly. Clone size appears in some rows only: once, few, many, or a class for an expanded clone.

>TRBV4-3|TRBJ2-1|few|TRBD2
CASSQSGLARANEQFF
TGCGCCAGCAGCCAATCGGGACTAGCGAGAGCTAATGAGCAGTTCTTC
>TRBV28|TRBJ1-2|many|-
CASTVEAISNYGYTF
TGTGCCAGCACTGTAGAGGCCATTTCTAACTATGGCTACACCTTC
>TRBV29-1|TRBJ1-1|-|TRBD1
CNVRQGRGTEAFF
TGCAACGTTAGACAGGGGAGGGGCACTGAAGCTTTCTTT
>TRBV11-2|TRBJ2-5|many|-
CASSRGLAQETQYF
TGTGCCAGCAGCCGAGGGTTAGCCCAAGAGACCCAGTACTTC
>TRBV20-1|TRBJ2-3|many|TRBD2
CSAVAGYTDTQYF
TGCAGTGCTGTAGCGGGGTACACAGATACGCAGTATTTT
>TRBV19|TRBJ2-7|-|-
CASSPRDWTTYEQYF
TGTGCCAGTAGTCCCCGGGACTGGACCACCTACGAGCAGTACTTC
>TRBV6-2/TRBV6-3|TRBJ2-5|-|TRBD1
CASRDSGTGVGETQYF
TGTGCCAGCAGGGACTCGGGGACAGGGGTAGGAGAGACCCAGTACTTC
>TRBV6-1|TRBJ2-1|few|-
CASSPTRVGYNEQFF
TGTGCCAGCAGCCCGACTAGAGTAGGGTACAATGAGCAGTTCTTC
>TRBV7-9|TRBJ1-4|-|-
CASSPTTGNEKLFF
TGTGCCAGCAGCCCTACGACGGGGAACGAAAAACTGTTTTTT
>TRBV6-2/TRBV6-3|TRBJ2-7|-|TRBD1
CASSHRTGTGPLEQYF
TGTGCCAGCAGTCACAGAACCGGGACAGGGCCCCTCGAGCAGTACTTC
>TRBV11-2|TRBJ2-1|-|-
CASSFNPNEQFF
TGTGCCAGCAGCTTTAATCCCAATGAGCAGTTCTTC
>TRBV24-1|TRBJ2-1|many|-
CATSDGTSSSYNEQFF
TGTGCCACCAGTGATGGTACTTCGAGCTCCTACAATGAGCAGTTCTTC
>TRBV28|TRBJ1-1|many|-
CASSFWTSNTEAFF
TGTGCCAGCAGTTTTTGGACGTCAAACACTGAAGCTTTCTTT
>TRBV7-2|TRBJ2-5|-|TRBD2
CASSSQLLAAPQETQYF
TGTGCCAGCAGTTCACAACTACTAGCGGCGCCCCAAGAGACCCAGTACTTC
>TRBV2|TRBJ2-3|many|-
CASSEDLPGDTQYF
TGTGCCAGCAGTGAAGACCTCCCTGGAGATACGCAGTATTTT
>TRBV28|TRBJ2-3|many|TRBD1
CASSSPGTGITPSTDTQYF
TGTGCCAGCAGTTCCCCCGGGACAGGGATCACCCCTAGCACAGATACGCAGTATTTT
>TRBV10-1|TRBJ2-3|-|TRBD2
CASRGLAIYTDTQYF
TGCGCCAGCAGGGGACTAGCGATCTACACAGATACGCAGTATTTT
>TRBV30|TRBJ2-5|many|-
CAWSAVGWSETQYF
TGTGCCTGGAGTGCCGTTGGGTGGTCGGAGACCCAGTACTTC
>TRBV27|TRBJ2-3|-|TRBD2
CASSQPLAGVVDTQYF
TGTGCCAGCAGTCAACCTCTAGCGGGAGTGGTAGATACGCAGTATTTT
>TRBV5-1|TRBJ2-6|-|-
CASSLRSPGSGANVLTF
TGCGCCAGCAGCTTGAGAAGTCCGGGCTCTGGGGCCAACGTCCTGACTTTC
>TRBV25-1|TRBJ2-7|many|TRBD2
CASSEPGTRVYEQYF
TGTGCCAGCAGTGAACCCGGGACTAGGGTCTACGAGCAGTACTTC
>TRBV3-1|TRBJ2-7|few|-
CASSQDMTIYYEQYF
TGTGCCAGCAGCCAAGATATGACAATATACTACGAGCAGTACTTC
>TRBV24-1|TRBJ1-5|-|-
CATSEGAGQPQHF
TGTGCCACCAGTGAGGGGGCGGGTCAGCCCCAGCATTTT
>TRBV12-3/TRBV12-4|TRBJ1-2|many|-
CASSSRADYGYTF
TGTGCCAGCAGTTCCAGGGCGGACTATGGCTACACCTTC
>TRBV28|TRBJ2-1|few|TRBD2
CASSSLTRLAEEYNEQFF
TGTGCCAGCAGTTCACTCACCCGACTAGCGGAAGAATACAATGAGCAGTTCTTC
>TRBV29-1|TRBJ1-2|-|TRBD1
CSVERTGGRYGYTF
TGCAGCGTTGAAAGGACAGGAGGTCGCTATGGCTACACCTTC
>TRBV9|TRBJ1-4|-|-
CASSVGTRIKATNEKLFF
TGTGCCAGCAGCGTAGGTACCAGGATCAAAGCAACTAATGAAAAACTGTTTTTT
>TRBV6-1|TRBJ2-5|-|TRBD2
CASSKGTLAANAFQETQYF
TGTGCCAGCAGTAAGGGGACCCTAGCGGCAAATGCTTTCCAAGAGACCCAGTACTTC
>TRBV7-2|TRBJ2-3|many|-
CASSPSRGNTQYF
TGTGCCAGCAGTCCAAGTCGGGGGAATACGCAGTATTTT
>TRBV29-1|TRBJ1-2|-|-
CSAGEQGGGGYTF
TGCAGCGCTGGGGAACAGGGAGGAGGAGGCTACACCTTC
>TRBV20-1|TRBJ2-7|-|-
CSALKSLREEQYF
TGCAGTGCACTGAAGTCTCTCAGGGAAGAGCAGTACTTC
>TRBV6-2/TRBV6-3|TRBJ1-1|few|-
CASCWAGSTEAFF
TGTGCCAGCTGTTGGGCAGGGAGCACTGAAGCTTTCTTT
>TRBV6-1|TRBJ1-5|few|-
CASTDLGGDPQHF
TGTGCCAGCACCGACCTTGGAGGCGATCCCCAGCATTTT
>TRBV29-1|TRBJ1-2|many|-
CSVPGQPPYGGYTF
TGCAGCGTTCCCGGCCAGCCCCCTTATGGGGGCTACACCTTC
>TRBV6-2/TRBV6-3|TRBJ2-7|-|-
CASSYTGEGVEQYF
TGTGCCAGCAGTTACACAGGGGAGGGAGTCGAGCAGTACTTC
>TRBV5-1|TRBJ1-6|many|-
CASSFRTGGNSPLHF
TGCGCCAGCAGCTTCCGTACAGGAGGGAATTCACCCCTCCACTTT
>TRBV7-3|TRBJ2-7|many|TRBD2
CASSLSSGKGSYEQYF
TGTGCCAGCAGCTTAAGTAGCGGGAAGGGCTCCTACGAGCAGTACTTC
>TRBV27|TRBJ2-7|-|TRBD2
CASSFAGGYYEQYF
TGTGCCAGCAGTTTCGCGGGGGGCTACTACGAGCAGTACTTC
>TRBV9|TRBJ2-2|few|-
CASSNEGHWNTGELFF
TGTGCCAGCAGCAACGAGGGACACTGGAACACCGGGGAGCTGTTTTTT
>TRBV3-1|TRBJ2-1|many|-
CASSHSGPYNEQFF
TGTGCCAGCAGCCATTCCGGACCCTACAATGAGCAGTTCTTC
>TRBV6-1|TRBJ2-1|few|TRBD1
CASNPGTGGDEQFF
TGTGCCAGCAATCCCGGGACAGGGGGCGATGAGCAGTTCTTC
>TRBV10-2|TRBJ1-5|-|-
CASSGSGTSNQPQHF
TGCGCCAGCAGTGGATCCGGGACGTCCAATCAGCCCCAGCATTTT
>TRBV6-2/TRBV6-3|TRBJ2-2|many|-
CASTYSGARSTGELFF
TGTGCCAGCACCTATTCGGGGGCGCGTTCCACCGGGGAGCTGTTTTTT
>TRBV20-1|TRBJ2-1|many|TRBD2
CSARVAGGPITSGMDEQFF
TGCAGTGCTAGAGTAGCAGGGGGGCCCATAACTAGCGGGATGGATGAGCAGTTCTTC
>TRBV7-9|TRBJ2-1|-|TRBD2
CASSRLAGGTNEQFF
TGTGCCAGCAGCCGACTAGCGGGAGGCACAAATGAGCAGTTCTTC
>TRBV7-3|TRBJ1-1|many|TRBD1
CASSFQGGTEAFF
TGTGCCAGCAGCTTCCAGGGGGGGACTGAAGCTTTCTTT
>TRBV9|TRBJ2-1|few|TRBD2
CASSRTSGSQVYEQFF
TGTGCCAGCAGCCGGACTAGCGGGAGTCAAGTCTATGAGCAGTTCTTC
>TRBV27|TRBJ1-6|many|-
CASSLFGGPSNSPLHF
TGTGCCAGCAGTTTATTCGGGGGGCCGAGTAATTCACCCCTCCACTTT
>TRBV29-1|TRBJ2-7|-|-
CSVVRGEQYF
TGCAGCGTTGTCCGTGGCGAGCAGTACTTC
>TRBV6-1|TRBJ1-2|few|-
CASSEAVGFNYGYTF
TGTGCCAGCAGTGAAGCAGTGGGATTTAACTATGGCTACACCTTC
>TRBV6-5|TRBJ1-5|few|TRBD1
CASSVLDRESNQPQHF
TGTGCCAGCAGTGTCCTCGACAGGGAGAGCAATCAGCCCCAGCATTTT
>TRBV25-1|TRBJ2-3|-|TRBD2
CASSELRTSGSSDTQYF
TGTGCCAGCAGTGAATTAAGGACTAGCGGGAGCTCAGATACGCAGTATTTT